This is a list of T cell receptor beta chains from one sample in a study of T cell changes during pregnancy in multiple sclerosis. Data came from immunoSEQ multiplex PCR; TCRdb stores just in-frame clones and leaves some out. The table lists under 45,000 clones, roughly 88% of them singletons. The sequences come from CD8+ T cells from peripheral blood mononuclear cells, collected in the first trimester of pregnancy. These receptors were collected from a female donor with multiple sclerosis, enrolled in a pregnancy study. Each CDR3 is given with its conserved first and last residue. The order of the fields is J gene, D gene, clone size, V gene, CDR3 protein, CDR3 DNA. A D gene is named only where the DNA matches it firmly. Clone size is stated in some rows and not others, as once, few, many or a class when expanded.

j_call: TRBJ1-2
d_call: .
clone_size: .
v_call: TRBV9
cdr3_aa: CASSVNQNDPGDGYTF
cdr3_nt: TGTGCCAGCAGCGTCAACCAGAATGACCCAGGGGACGGCTACACCTTC

j_call: TRBJ2-3
d_call: TRBD2
clone_size: .
v_call: TRBV9
cdr3_aa: CASSAGGLAGTDTQYF
cdr3_nt: TGTGCCAGCAGCGCGGGAGGACTAGCGGGAACAGATACGCAGTATTTT

j_call: TRBJ1-1
d_call: TRBD1
clone_size: .
v_call: TRBV25-1
cdr3_aa: CASSHVHPGQGSTTEAFF
cdr3_nt: TGTGCCAGCAGTCACGTACACCCGGGACAGGGTTCGACTACTGAAGCTTTCTTT

j_call: TRBJ2-1
d_call: TRBD1
clone_size: .
v_call: TRBV5-1
cdr3_aa: CASSFGDRAYNEQFF
cdr3_nt: TGTGCCAGCAGCTTCGGGGACAGGGCCTACAATGAGCAGTTCTTC

j_call: TRBJ2-1
d_call: TRBD2
clone_size: .
v_call: TRBV7-2
cdr3_aa: CASSSYPSSGGVRKNEQFF
cdr3_nt: TGTGCCAGCAGCTCCTACCCCTCCAGCGGGGGGGTAAGAAAAAATGAGCAGTTCTTC

j_call: TRBJ1-2
d_call: .
clone_size: .
v_call: TRBV5-4
cdr3_aa: CASSSFAEPANYGYTF
cdr3_nt: TGTGCCAGCAGCTCCTTTGCCGAGCCGGCTAACTATGGCTACACCTTC

j_call: TRBJ2-3
d_call: TRBD1
clone_size: .
v_call: TRBV7-9
cdr3_aa: CASSLDRDRDRDTQYF
cdr3_nt: TGTGCCAGCAGCTTAGACCGGGACAGGGATAGAGATACGCAGTATTTT

j_call: TRBJ1-2
d_call: .
clone_size: .
v_call: TRBV9
cdr3_aa: CASSVGGPGGYGYTF
cdr3_nt: TGTGCCAGCAGCGTTGGGGGGCCGGGGGGCTATGGCTACACCTTC

j_call: TRBJ1-1
d_call: .
clone_size: .
v_call: TRBV11-3
cdr3_aa: CASSYGAGTEAFF
cdr3_nt: TGTGCCAGCAGCTATGGGGCGGGGACTGAAGCTTTCTTT

j_call: TRBJ1-5
d_call: .
clone_size: .
v_call: TRBV11-2
cdr3_aa: CASPIPPYSYSNQPQHF
cdr3_nt: TGTGCCAGCCCCATCCCCCCCTATTCCTATAGCAATCAGCCCCAGCATTTT

j_call: TRBJ2-7
d_call: .
clone_size: .
v_call: TRBV9
cdr3_aa: CASSVAGDPYEQYF
cdr3_nt: TGTGCCAGCAGCGTAGCGGGGGACCCCTACGAGCAGTACTTC

j_call: TRBJ1-5
d_call: .
clone_size: .
v_call: TRBV4-3
cdr3_aa: CASSQDLAGWNQPQHF
cdr3_nt: TGCGCCAGCAGCCAAGATCTTGCGGGGTGGAATCAGCCCCAGCATTTT

j_call: TRBJ2-1
d_call: .
clone_size: .
v_call: TRBV27
cdr3_aa: CASGAAYNEQFF
cdr3_nt: TGTGCCAGCGGGGCAGCCTACAATGAGCAGTTCTTC

j_call: TRBJ1-2
d_call: .
clone_size: .
v_call: TRBV10-3
cdr3_aa: CAISLNRDYGYTF
cdr3_nt: TGTGCCATCAGTCTAAACAGGGACTATGGCTACACCTTC

j_call: TRBJ2-1
d_call: .
clone_size: .
v_call: TRBV15
cdr3_aa: CATSRGRAAYNEQFF
cdr3_nt: TGTGCCACCAGCAGAGGGAGGGCAGCCTACAATGAGCAGTTCTTC

j_call: TRBJ2-2
d_call: TRBD1
clone_size: .
v_call: TRBV6-1
cdr3_aa: CASSGSGTGSGELFF
cdr3_nt: TGTGCCAGCAGCGGTTCCGGGACAGGGTCCGGGGAGCTGTTTTTT

j_call: TRBJ2-7
d_call: .
clone_size: .
v_call: TRBV9
cdr3_aa: CASSGDQGSYEQYF
cdr3_nt: TGTGCCAGCAGCGGTGACCAGGGCTCCTACGAGCAGTACTTC

j_call: TRBJ1-1
d_call: .
clone_size: .
v_call: TRBV7-6
cdr3_aa: CASSSDTEAFF
cdr3_nt: TGTGCCAGCAGCTCCGACACTGAAGCTTTCTTT

j_call: TRBJ2-7
d_call: TRBD2
clone_size: .
v_call: TRBV9
cdr3_aa: CASSVVSGGGQYF
cdr3_nt: TGTGCCAGCAGCGTAGTCAGCGGGGGCGGGCAGTACTTC

j_call: TRBJ1-2
d_call: .
clone_size: .
v_call: TRBV25-1
cdr3_aa: CASSWGTNYGYTF
cdr3_nt: TGTGCCAGCAGTTGGGGCACTAACTATGGCTACACCTTC

j_call: TRBJ2-7
d_call: TRBD2
clone_size: .
v_call: TRBV7-8
cdr3_aa: CASSPRLAGTYEQYF
cdr3_nt: TGTGCCAGCAGCCCCCGACTAGCGGGAACCTACGAGCAGTACTTC

j_call: TRBJ1-5
d_call: .
clone_size: .
v_call: TRBV2
cdr3_aa: CATSGVGNQPQHF
cdr3_nt: TGTGCCACCTCGGGTGTTGGCAATCAGCCCCAGCATTTT

j_call: TRBJ2-2
d_call: .
clone_size: once
v_call: TRBV4-3
cdr3_aa: CASSPRGPDTGELFF
cdr3_nt: TGCGCCAGCAGCCCCAGGGGCCCGGACACCGGGGAGCTGTTTTTT

j_call: TRBJ2-1
d_call: TRBD2
clone_size: .
v_call: TRBV6-5
cdr3_aa: CASSHRALAGDEQFF
cdr3_nt: TGTGCCAGCAGTCACCGGGCCCTAGCGGGGGATGAGCAGTTCTTC

j_call: TRBJ2-7
d_call: .
clone_size: .
v_call: TRBV7-8
cdr3_aa: CASSLAPRARGYEQYF
cdr3_nt: TGTGCCAGCAGCTTAGCGCCGCGAGCTAGGGGCTACGAGCAGTACTTC

j_call: TRBJ1-2
d_call: .
clone_size: once
v_call: TRBV6-5
cdr3_aa: CASSLSGEGGYTF
cdr3_nt: TGTGCCAGCAGTTTATCAGGGGAGGGTGGCTACACCTTC

j_call: TRBJ1-1
d_call: .
clone_size: few
v_call: TRBV4-1
cdr3_aa: CASSQDAVEAFF
cdr3_nt: TGCGCCAGCAGCCAAGATGCGGTTGAAGCTTTCTTT

j_call: TRBJ1-3
d_call: .
clone_size: .
v_call: TRBV15
cdr3_aa: CATSSDGAPGNTIYF
cdr3_nt: TGTGCCACCAGCAGTGATGGGGCTCCAGGAAACACCATATATTTT

j_call: TRBJ2-1
d_call: TRBD1
clone_size: .
v_call: TRBV4-3
cdr3_aa: CASSPQGTGNFNEQFF
cdr3_nt: TGCGCCAGCAGCCCCCAAGGGACAGGGAACTTCAATGAGCAGTTCTTC

j_call: TRBJ1-4
d_call: .
clone_size: .
v_call: TRBV2
cdr3_aa: CGKQQAQGEKLFF
cdr3_nt: TGTGGAAAGCAGCAGGCCCAGGGCGAAAAACTGTTTTTT

j_call: TRBJ2-1
d_call: TRBD2
clone_size: .
v_call: TRBV4-3
cdr3_aa: CASSPRTSGGNEQFF
cdr3_nt: TGCGCCAGCAGCCCCCGGACTAGCGGGGGAAATGAGCAGTTCTTC

j_call: TRBJ2-1
d_call: TRBD2
clone_size: .
v_call: TRBV16
cdr3_aa: CASSLGTSPYNEQFF
cdr3_nt: TGTGCCAGCAGCCTTGGGACTAGCCCCTACAATGAGCAGTTCTTC

j_call: TRBJ2-1
d_call: TRBD2
clone_size: .
v_call: TRBV7-8
cdr3_aa: CASVKTSGAYNEQFF
cdr3_nt: TGTGCCAGCGTTAAGACTAGCGGGGCCTACAATGAGCAGTTCTTC

j_call: TRBJ2-5
d_call: .
clone_size: .
v_call: TRBV9
cdr3_aa: CASSIPDRSETQYF
cdr3_nt: TGTGCCAGCAGCATACCAGACAGGTCGGAGACCCAGTACTTC

j_call: TRBJ2-1
d_call: .
clone_size: medium-sized
v_call: TRBV10-2
cdr3_aa: CASSEKEYYNEQFF
cdr3_nt: TGCGCCAGCAGTGAGAAGGAGTACTACAATGAGCAGTTCTTC

j_call: TRBJ1-1
d_call: .
clone_size: .
v_call: TRBV4-1
cdr3_aa: CASSQHRNTEAFF
cdr3_nt: TGCGCCAGCAGCCAACACAGGAACACTGAAGCTTTCTTT

j_call: TRBJ1-2
d_call: .
clone_size: .
v_call: TRBV4-1
cdr3_aa: CASSQGGAYGYTF
cdr3_nt: TGCGCCAGCAGCCAAGGTGGGGCCTATGGCTACACCTTC

j_call: TRBJ1-2
d_call: TRBD1
clone_size: .
v_call: TRBV5-4
cdr3_aa: CASSVTRQGSSYGYTF
cdr3_nt: TGTGCCAGCAGCGTAACAAGACAGGGAAGTTCATATGGCTACACCTTC

j_call: TRBJ1-1
d_call: TRBD1
clone_size: .
v_call: TRBV19
cdr3_aa: CASSWTGGHTEAFF
cdr3_nt: TGTGCCAGTAGTTGGACAGGGGGCCATACTGAAGCTTTCTTT

j_call: TRBJ1-1
d_call: .
clone_size: .
v_call: TRBV19
cdr3_aa: CASTLTRTVNTEAFF
cdr3_nt: TGTGCCAGTACCTTAACCCGAACAGTGAACACTGAAGCTTTCTTT

j_call: TRBJ1-1
d_call: .
clone_size: once
v_call: TRBV4-3
cdr3_aa: CASSHVEGPNTEAFF
cdr3_nt: TGCGCCAGCAGCCATGTGGAGGGGCCGAACACTGAAGCTTTCTTT

j_call: TRBJ2-1
d_call: TRBD2
clone_size: few
v_call: TRBV6-4
cdr3_aa: CASSDVAGVNNEQFF
cdr3_nt: TGTGCCAGCAGCGACGTAGCGGGGGTTAACAATGAGCAGTTCTTC

j_call: TRBJ1-1
d_call: TRBD1
clone_size: .
v_call: TRBV13
cdr3_aa: CASSIRQGRLNTEAFF
cdr3_nt: TGTGCCAGCAGCATCCGACAGGGGCGATTGAACACTGAAGCTTTCTTT

j_call: TRBJ1-1
d_call: .
clone_size: .
v_call: TRBV15
cdr3_aa: CATSRGGLEAFF
cdr3_nt: TGTGCCACCAGCAGAGGGGGACTTGAAGCTTTCTTT

j_call: TRBJ1-5
d_call: TRBD1
clone_size: .
v_call: TRBV12-5
cdr3_aa: CASGLVLSDDRDGSNQPQHF
cdr3_nt: TGTGCTAGTGGTTTGGTACTATCCGACGACAGGGACGGTAGCAATCAGCCCCAGCATTTT